A selection of T cell receptor beta chains follows, all from one sample in a study of OX40 agonist ivuxolimab in advanced cancers. The protocol was immunoSEQ multiplex PCR, while the TCRdb copy is restricted to in-frame clones and leaves out a portion. The sample holds fewer than 85,000 clones, roughly 90% seen once. The sequencing here drew on CD4+ or CD8+ T cells sorted from blood, taken in a trial of the OX40 agonist ivuxolimab. These receptors were collected from an adult with an advanced solid tumor such as melanoma, head and neck, liver or kidney cancer. Each CDR3 is given with its conserved first and last residue. D genes are given only for firm matches. Some rows mark clone size as missing; the rest say once, few, many or name a class of expanded clone.

J	V	size	D	DNA	CDR3
TRBJ2-3	TRBV6-5	NA	NA	TGTGCCAGCAGTCTCACTACAGCTAGCACAGATACGCAGTATTTT	CASSLTTASTDTQYF
TRBJ2-2	TRBV5-1	NA	NA	TGCGCCAGCAGCTTGTCTAGTCCTGGGGAGCTGTTTTTT	CASSLSSPGELFF
TRBJ2-1	TRBV15	NA	NA	TGTGCCACCAGCTACAACAGGGGGGGCTACAATGAGCAGTTCTTC	CATSYNRGGYNEQFF
TRBJ2-3	TRBV11-2	NA	NA	TGTGCCAGCAGGGGGACCCGACAGCACACAGATACGCAGTATTTT	CASRGTRQHTDTQYF
TRBJ2-1	TRBV7-3	NA	NA	TGTGCCAGCAGACCGACTAGTGAGAAGCAGTTCTTC	CASRPTSEKQFF
TRBJ2-7	TRBV27	NA	TRBD1	TGTGCCAGCAGTTTATCGGGGGACGACAGGGGGATATTCTACGAGCAGTACTTC	CASSLSGDDRGIFYEQYF
TRBJ2-1	TRBV4-3	NA	NA	TGCGCCAGCAGCCAAGTCGACCAGGGTTGGAATGAGCAGTTCTTC	CASSQVDQGWNEQFF
TRBJ2-3	TRBV5-4	NA	TRBD2	TGTGCCAGCAGGTTGGAGGATAGCGGGGGTACAGATACGCAGTATTTT	CASRLEDSGGTDTQYF
TRBJ2-1	TRBV6-5	NA	TRBD2	TGTGCCAGCAGTTACTCGGGGGGGGAGGTTTACAATGAGCAGTTCTTC	CASSYSGGEVYNEQFF
TRBJ2-7	TRBV18	NA	NA	TGTGCCAGCTCACCAGTGTGGGCAGACGTCTCGGGGGAGCAGTACTTC	CASSPVWADVSGEQYF
TRBJ2-1	TRBV9	NA	TRBD2	TGTGCCAGCAGCTACTCTCGACTAGCGGGGGGGCGCGCTGAGCAGTTCTTC	CASSYSRLAGGRAEQFF
TRBJ1-1	TRBV9	NA	TRBD1	TGTGCCAGCAGCGTAGGGGGGACAGGGGCTTACACTGAAGCTTTCTTT	CASSVGGTGAYTEAFF
TRBJ2-3	TRBV4-3	NA	NA	TGCGCCAGCAGCCCCCCCGGGGCAGATACGCAGTATTTT	CASSPPGADTQYF
TRBJ2-2	TRBV4-1	NA	NA	TGCGCCAGCAGCCATAAACAGGGCCACACCGGGGAGCTGTTTTTT	CASSHKQGHTGELFF
TRBJ2-3	TRBV29-1	once	TRBD2	TGCAGCGTTCATAGCGGGGCCACAGATACGCAGTATTTT	CSVHSGATDTQYF
TRBJ2-5	TRBV7-9	NA	NA	TGTGCCAGCAGCTTAGTGAGGGGTTTCGAGACCCAGTACTTC	CASSLVRGFETQYF